This TCR beta chain was recovered during a study of blood T cells in healthy people across ages. Study conclusions and caveats: Measured against age, TCR beta diversity per million T cells decreased in a roughly linear manner. The study regarded diversity estimates from one million T cells as underestimates. When set beside aged donors, long-lived donors presented more naive CD4+ cells and higher diversity.

Germline V gives CDR1 MNHNY, CDR2 SVGAGI (reference sequence). The CDR3 consists of 15 residues. V dropped 2 bases and J dropped 2 bases, with 10 bases sitting between them. To note about this clonotype: Its antigen is currently unknown.

A J-beta primer mix and a sample-barcoded 5' primer were used in a second PCR of roughly 7 to 12 cycles. TCRdb independently ran MiXCR on the 5' RACE reads; one entry per CDR3 protein. The table has around 800,000 distinct CDR3 sequences, approximately 59% seen once; the top ten hold around a quarter. The sequence was obtained from a man aged 30 to 39 in good health. The specimen was blood. V is TRBV6-6 and J is TRBJ1-5, with D maybe TRBD1 (5 bases). The CDR3 DNA reads as TGTGCCAGCAGTTACCCGGGGGAGGGCAATCAGCCCCAGCATTTT. This encodes CASSYPGEGNQPQHF.